The rows below give T cell receptor beta chains drawn from one sample of a study of T cell repertoires in cytomegalovirus infection. TCRdb re-derived calls from the reads in MiXCR, one entry per CDR3 protein. The data hold approximately 730,000 distinct CDR3 sequences, with approximately 33% observed a single time. No antigen is known for these receptors. Sequenced here: cultured PBMCs, sampled from culture after CMV antigen stimulation. The receptors derive from a human donor in good health (CMV status not recorded). Some clones in this sample may be carry-over from other donors' samples. CDR3s include the opening cysteine and the closing phenylalanine or tryptophan. D genes are given only for firm matches. Clone size, where shown, is once, few, many, or a class for clones that have expanded.

TRBD1,15,-,TRBV7-8,TRBJ1-5,TGTGCCAGCAGCTCCAGAGGGACAGAAAATCAGCCCCAGCATTTT,CASSSRGTENQPQHF
TRBD1,12,once,TRBV20-1,TRBJ2-7,TGCAGTGGGGACAGGGGTGGGTACGAGCAGTACTTC,CSGDRGGYEQYF
TRBD1,16,many,TRBV7-2,TRBJ2-7,TGTGCCAGCAGCTTAGCCTCGACAGGGGAGTACTACGAGCAGTACTTC,CASSLASTGEYYEQYF
-,15,once,TRBV12-3/TRBV12-4,TRBJ2-3,TGTGCCAGCAGTTTAGCGGGGGATCGCCGGTATACGCAGTATTTT,CASSLAGDRRYTQYF
-,15,many,TRBV7-2,TRBJ1-1,TGTGCCAGCAGCTTAGCTCCGGACCGATACACTGAAGCTTTCTTT,CASSLAPDRYTEAFF
-,14,few,TRBV12-3/TRBV12-4,TRBJ2-3,TGTGCCAGCAGTTTTTTCTTTAGCACAGATACGCAGTATTTT,CASSFFFSTDTQYF
TRBD2,17,-,TRBV4-3,TRBJ2-7,TGCGCCAGCAGCCTACCCCGGACTAGCGGGCGAACCTACGAGCAGTACTTC,CASSLPRTSGRTYEQYF
-,13,few,TRBV2,TRBJ1-4,TGTGCCAGCACGCGGGAAACTAATGAAAAACTGTTTTTT,CASTRETNEKLFF
TRBD2,18,few,TRBV27,TRBJ2-1,TGTGCCAGCAGTCCGGAATGGACTAGCGGGGGGACCTACAATGAGCAGTTCTTC,CASSPEWTSGGTYNEQFF
-,13,-,TRBV27,TRBJ1-5,TGTGCCAGCCAGGGCGAGAGCAATCAGCCCCAGCATTTT,CASQGESNQPQHF
-,15,few,TRBV6-6,TRBJ1-1,TGTGCCAGCAGTTACTCATTTGGGGGGGACCAGGAAGCTTTCTTT,CASSYSFGGDQEAFF
TRBD1,15,few,TRBV7-4,TRBJ1-2,TGTGCCAGCAGCGGGGAGGACAGGTTGATCTATGGCTACACCTTC,CASSGEDRLIYGYTF
TRBD1,16,few,TRBV7-8,TRBJ1-1,TGTGCCAGCAGCTTACCCGCCGGGACAGGGGACACTGAAGCTTTCTTT,CASSLPAGTGDTEAFF
-,14,-,TRBV6-5,TRBJ1-2,TGTGCCAGCAGTTCGTTCACAGGGATGGATGGCTACACCTTC,CASSSFTGMDGYTF
TRBD1,16,few,TRBV6-5,TRBJ2-7,TGTGCCAGCAGACTCTCGGACAGGGGAAAATCCTACGAGCAGTACTTC,CASRLSDRGKSYEQYF
TRBD1,18,few,TRBV20-1,TRBJ2-7,TGCAGTGCTAGGGGGGACAGGGCATCAGGAGTTCCCAACTACGAGCAGTACTTC,CSARGDRASGVPNYEQYF
-,13,few,TRBV12-3/TRBV12-4,TRBJ1-1,TGTGCCAGCAGTACAACGGGGGGGACTGAAGCTTTCTTT,CASSTTGGTEAFF
-,12,-,TRBV20-1,TRBJ2-5,TGCAGTGCTCGTCTCGGGGGCGAGACCCAGTACTTC,CSARLGGETQYF
-,16,-,TRBV29-1,TRBJ2-5,TGCAGCGTTGATCCGGATGCGACACTCCCGTCACAGACCCAGTACTTC,CSVDPDATLPSQTQYF
-,16,few,TRBV18,TRBJ2-3,TGTGCCAGCTCACCCAATGCGGCGGCGGGGACAGATACGCAGTATTTT,CASSPNAAAGTDTQYF
-,14,few,TRBV20-1,TRBJ2-2,TGCAGTGCTAGTCGAGGGCCCCTAACCGGGGAGCTGTTTTTT,CSASRGPLTGELFF
-,12,once,TRBV12-3/TRBV12-4,TRBJ1-5,TGTGCCAGCAGTTTGGACTACGGGCCCCAGCATTTT,CASSLDYGPQHF
TRBD2,18,-,TRBV4-1,TRBJ2-4,TGCGCCAGCAGCCTCGGACTAGCGGGGGGCTTCGCCAAAAACATTCAGTACTTC,CASSLGLAGGFAKNIQYF
TRBD2,16,-,TRBV20-1,TRBJ2-1,TGCAGTGCTAGAGATTTAGTTCGGGAGGTTTACAATGAGCAGTTCTTC,CSARDLVREVYNEQFF
-,14,-,TRBV20-1,TRBJ2-2,TGCAGTGCTACCGCATCGCAGGGCGCCGGGGAGCTGTTTTTT,CSATASQGAGELFF
-,13,few,TRBV6-1,TRBJ1-5,TGTGCCAGCAGGTTAACAGGCAATCAGCCCCAGCATTTT,CASRLTGNQPQHF
-,14,-,TRBV27,TRBJ2-1,TGTGCCAGCACCCCCAGGGGATTGCACAATGAGCAGTTCTTC,CASTPRGLHNEQFF
TRBD2,16,many,TRBV7-2,TRBJ2-2,TGTGCCAGCAGGCCCGCGCTAGCGGGAACCGCCGGGGAGCTGTTTTTT,CASRPALAGTAGELFF
-,13,many,TRBV12-3/TRBV12-4,TRBJ1-1,TGTGCCAGCAGCCGATACTACGGCACTGAAGCTTTCTTT,CASSRYYGTEAFF
TRBD2,15,once,TRBV12-3/TRBV12-4,TRBJ2-7,TGTGCCAGCAGTTTAGGGATAGCGGGGGAGTACGAGCAGTACTTC,CASSLGIAGEYEQYF
-,14,few,TRBV6-2/TRBV6-3,TRBJ2-5,TGTGCCAGCAGTTACGGACTTTCCCAAGAGACCCAGTACTTC,CASSYGLSQETQYF
TRBD2,14,-,TRBV7-2,TRBJ2-3,TGTGCCAGCAGCTTACGTGCCGGGAGGGATACGCAGTATTTT,CASSLRAGRDTQYF
-,13,-,TRBV20-1,TRBJ1-5,TGCAGTGCTCCCTCAGATAGCAATCAGCCCCAGCATTTT,CSAPSDSNQPQHF
-,13,-,TRBV14,TRBJ2-7,TGTGCCAGCAGCCAAAGTGCTCTAAACGAGCAGTACTTC,CASSQSALNEQYF
-,16,-,TRBV7-8,TRBJ2-1,TGTGCCAGCAGCCCTAAGAGGGACGCGCTCTACAATGAGCAGTTCTTC,CASSPKRDALYNEQFF
-,20,-,TRBV10-3,TRBJ2-1,TGTGCCATCAGGAGGGGGGTGGAGGAGCGGGAACGGGGCTCCTACAATGAGCAGTTCTTC,CAIRRGVEERERGSYNEQFF
-,19,-,TRBV5-6,TRBJ2-7,TGTGCCAGCAGTTTAGCCGGCCTCCCCGCGCAACTATTTATCTACGAGCAGTACTTC,CASSLAGLPAQLFIYEQYF
-,12,many,TRBV28,TRBJ1-1,TGTGCCAGCAGCTTCCTGAACACTGAAGCTTTCTTT,CASSFLNTEAFF
TRBD1,15,-,TRBV10-3,TRBJ2-1,TGTGCCATCAGTGAGCCCCTACAGGGGTACCATGAGCAGTTCTTC,CAISEPLQGYHEQFF
-,13,-,TRBV6-6,TRBJ2-3,TGTGCCAGCACCAGGGGACGGACAGATACGCAGTATTTT,CASTRGRTDTQYF